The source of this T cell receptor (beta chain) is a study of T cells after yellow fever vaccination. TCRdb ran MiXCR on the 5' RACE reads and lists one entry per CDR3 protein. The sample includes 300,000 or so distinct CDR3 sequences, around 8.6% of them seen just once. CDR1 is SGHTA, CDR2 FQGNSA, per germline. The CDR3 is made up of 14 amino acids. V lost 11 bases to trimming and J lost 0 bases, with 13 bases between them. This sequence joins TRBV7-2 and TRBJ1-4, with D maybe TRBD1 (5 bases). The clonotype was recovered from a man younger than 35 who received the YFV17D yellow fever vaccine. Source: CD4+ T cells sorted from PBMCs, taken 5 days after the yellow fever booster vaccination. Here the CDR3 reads CASRVGSTNEKLFF. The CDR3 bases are TGTGCCTCCAGGGTGGGATCAACTAATGAAAAACTGTTTTTT.